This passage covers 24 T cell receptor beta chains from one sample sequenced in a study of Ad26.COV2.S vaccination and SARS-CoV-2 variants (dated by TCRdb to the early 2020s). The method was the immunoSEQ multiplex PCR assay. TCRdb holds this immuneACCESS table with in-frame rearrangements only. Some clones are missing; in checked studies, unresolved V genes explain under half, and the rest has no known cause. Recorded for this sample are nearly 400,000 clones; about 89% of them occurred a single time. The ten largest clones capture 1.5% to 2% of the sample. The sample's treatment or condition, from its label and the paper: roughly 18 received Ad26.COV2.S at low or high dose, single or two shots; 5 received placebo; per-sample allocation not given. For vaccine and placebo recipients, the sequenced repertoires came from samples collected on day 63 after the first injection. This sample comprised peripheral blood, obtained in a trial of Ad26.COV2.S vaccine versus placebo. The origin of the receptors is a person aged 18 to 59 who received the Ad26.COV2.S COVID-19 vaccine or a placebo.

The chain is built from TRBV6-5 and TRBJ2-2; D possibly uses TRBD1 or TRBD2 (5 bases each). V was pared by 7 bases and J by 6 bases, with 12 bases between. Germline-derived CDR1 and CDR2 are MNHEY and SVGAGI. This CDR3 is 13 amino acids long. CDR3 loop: CASIEGESGELFF. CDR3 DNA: TGTGCCAGCATCGAAGGGGAGTCCGGGGAGCTGTTTTTT.

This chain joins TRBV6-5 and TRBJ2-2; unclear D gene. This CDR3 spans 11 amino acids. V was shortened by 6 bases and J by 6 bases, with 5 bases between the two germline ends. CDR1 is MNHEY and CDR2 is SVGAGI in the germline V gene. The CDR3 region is CASSRAGELFF. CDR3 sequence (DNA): TGTGCCAGCAGCCGGGCCGGGGAGCTGTTTTTT.

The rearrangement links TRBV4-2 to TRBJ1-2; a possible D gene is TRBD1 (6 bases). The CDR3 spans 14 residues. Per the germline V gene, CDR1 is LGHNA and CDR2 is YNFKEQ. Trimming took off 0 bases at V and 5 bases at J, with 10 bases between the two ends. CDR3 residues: CASSQDRGAYGYTF. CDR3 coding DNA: TGTGCCAGCAGCCAAGACAGGGGCGCTTATGGCTACACCTTC.

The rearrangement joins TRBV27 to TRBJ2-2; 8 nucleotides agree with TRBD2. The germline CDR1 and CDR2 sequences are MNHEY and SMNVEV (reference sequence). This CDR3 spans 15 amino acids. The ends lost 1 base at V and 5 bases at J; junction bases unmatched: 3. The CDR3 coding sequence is TGTGCCAGCAGTTTATTCGGGAGGGAGACCGGGGAGCTGTTTTTT. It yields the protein CASSLFGRETGELFF.

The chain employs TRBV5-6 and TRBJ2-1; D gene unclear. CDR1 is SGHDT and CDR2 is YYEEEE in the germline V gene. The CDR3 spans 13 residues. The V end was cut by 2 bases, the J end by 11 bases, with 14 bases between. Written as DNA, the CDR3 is TGTGCCAGCAGCTTTAGTTCTCTGTTGCAGCAGTTCTTC. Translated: CASSFSSLLQQFF. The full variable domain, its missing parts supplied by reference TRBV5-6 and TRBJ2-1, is DAGVTQSPTHLIKTRGQQVTLRCSPKSGHDTVSWYQQALGQGPQFIFQYYEEEERQRGNFPDRFSGHQFPNYSSELNVNALLLGDSALYLCASSFSSLLQQFFGPGTRLTVL.

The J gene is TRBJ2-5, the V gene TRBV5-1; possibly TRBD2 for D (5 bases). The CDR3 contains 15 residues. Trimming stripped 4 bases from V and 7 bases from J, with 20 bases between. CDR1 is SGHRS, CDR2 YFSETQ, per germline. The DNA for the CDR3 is TGCGCCAGCAGCCCCGGAGGCGGACTCGCGGGGACCCAGTACTTC. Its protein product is CASSPGGGLAGTQYF.

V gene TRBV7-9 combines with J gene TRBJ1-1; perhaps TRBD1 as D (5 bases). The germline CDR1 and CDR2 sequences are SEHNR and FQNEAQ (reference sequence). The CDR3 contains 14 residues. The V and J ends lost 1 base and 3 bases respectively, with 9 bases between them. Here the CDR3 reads CASSLGAGDTEAFF. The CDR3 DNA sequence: TGTGCCAGCAGCTTAGGGGCGGGGGACACTGAAGCTTTCTTT. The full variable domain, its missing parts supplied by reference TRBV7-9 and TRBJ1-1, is DTGVSQNPRHKITKRGQNVTFRCDPISEHNRLYWYRQTLGQGPEFLTYFQNEAQLEKSRLLSDRFSAERPKGSFSTLEIQRTEQGDSAMYLCASSLGAGDTEAFFGQGTRLTVV.

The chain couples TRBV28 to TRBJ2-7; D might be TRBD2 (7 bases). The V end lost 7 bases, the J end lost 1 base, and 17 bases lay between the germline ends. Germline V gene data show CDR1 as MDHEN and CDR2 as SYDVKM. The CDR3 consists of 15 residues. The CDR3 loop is CASINRGALSYEQYF. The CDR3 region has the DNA TGTGCCAGCATTAACCGGGGGGCGCTATCCTACGAGCAGTACTTC.

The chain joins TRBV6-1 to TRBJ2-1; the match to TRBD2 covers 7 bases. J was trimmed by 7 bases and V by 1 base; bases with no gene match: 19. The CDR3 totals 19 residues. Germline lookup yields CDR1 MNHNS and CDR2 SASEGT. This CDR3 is CASSEVGPSTSVGRNEQFF. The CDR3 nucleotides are TGTGCCAGCAGTGAAGTGGGACCATCCACTAGCGTTGGGCGAAATGAGCAGTTCTTC.

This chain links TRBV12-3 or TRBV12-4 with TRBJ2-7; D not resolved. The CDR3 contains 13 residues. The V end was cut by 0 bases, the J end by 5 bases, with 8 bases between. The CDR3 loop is CASSLAKLHEQYF. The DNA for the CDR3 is TGTGCCAGCAGTTTAGCTAAGCTCCACGAGCAGTACTTC.

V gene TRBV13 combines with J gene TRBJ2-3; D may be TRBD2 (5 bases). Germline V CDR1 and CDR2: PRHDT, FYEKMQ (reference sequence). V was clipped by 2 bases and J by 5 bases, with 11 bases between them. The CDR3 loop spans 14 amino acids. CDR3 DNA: TGTGCCAGCAGCTTACGGACGGGATTAGATACGCAGTATTTT. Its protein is CASSLRTGLDTQYF.

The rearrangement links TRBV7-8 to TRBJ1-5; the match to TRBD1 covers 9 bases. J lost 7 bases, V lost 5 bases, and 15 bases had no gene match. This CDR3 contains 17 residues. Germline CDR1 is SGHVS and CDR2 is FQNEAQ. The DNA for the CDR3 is TGTGCCAGCAGCCTTCAATCCGGGACAGGGATACGGCAGCCCCAGCATTTT. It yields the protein CASSLQSGTGIRQPQHF.

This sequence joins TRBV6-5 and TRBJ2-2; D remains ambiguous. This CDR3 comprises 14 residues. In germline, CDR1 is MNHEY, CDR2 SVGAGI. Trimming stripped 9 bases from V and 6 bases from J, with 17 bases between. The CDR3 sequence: CASSPDPGSGELFF. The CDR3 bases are TGTGCCAGTAGTCCGGACCCTGGGTCCGGGGAGCTGTTTTTT.

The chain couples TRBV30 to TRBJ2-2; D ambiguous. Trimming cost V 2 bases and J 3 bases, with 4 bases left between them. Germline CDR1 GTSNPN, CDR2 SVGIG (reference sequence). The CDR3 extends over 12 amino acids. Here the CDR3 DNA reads TGTGCCTGGAGTCCTTACACCGGGGAGCTGTTTTTT. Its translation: CAWSPYTGELFF.

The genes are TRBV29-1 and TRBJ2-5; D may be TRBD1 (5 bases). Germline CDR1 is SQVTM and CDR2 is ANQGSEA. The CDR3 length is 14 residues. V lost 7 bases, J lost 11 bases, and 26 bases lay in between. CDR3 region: CSATGAVNQERQYF. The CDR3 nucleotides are TGCAGCGCCACTGGGGCAGTCAACCAAGAGAGACAGTACTTC. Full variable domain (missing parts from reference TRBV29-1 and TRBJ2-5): SAVISQKPSRDICQRGTSLTIQCQVDSQVTMMFWYRQQPGQSLTLIATANQGSEATYESGFVIDKFPISRPNLTFSTLTVSNMSPEDSSIYLCSATGAVNQERQYFGPGTRLLVL.

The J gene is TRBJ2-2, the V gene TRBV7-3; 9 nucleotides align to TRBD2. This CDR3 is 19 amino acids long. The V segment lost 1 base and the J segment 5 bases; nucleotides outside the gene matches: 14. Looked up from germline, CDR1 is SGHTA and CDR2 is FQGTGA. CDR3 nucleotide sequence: TGTGCCAGCAGCTTAAGGGCTAGCGGGACAGCCCGGGGTACCGGGGAGCTGTTTTTT. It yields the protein CASSLRASGTARGTGELFF.

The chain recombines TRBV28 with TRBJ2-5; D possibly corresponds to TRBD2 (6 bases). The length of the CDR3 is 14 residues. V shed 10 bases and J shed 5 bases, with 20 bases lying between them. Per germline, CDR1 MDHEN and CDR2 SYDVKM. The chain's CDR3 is CATAAAGGRETQYF. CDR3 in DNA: TGTGCCACGGCCGCCGCAGGAGGGCGTGAGACCCAGTACTTC.

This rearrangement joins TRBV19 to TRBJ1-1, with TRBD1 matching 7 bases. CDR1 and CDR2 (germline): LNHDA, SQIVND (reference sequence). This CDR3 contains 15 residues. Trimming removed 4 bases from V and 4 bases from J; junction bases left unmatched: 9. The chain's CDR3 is CASSTSRQGGTEAFF. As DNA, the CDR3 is TGTGCCAGTAGTACATCACGACAGGGTGGCACTGAAGCTTTCTTT. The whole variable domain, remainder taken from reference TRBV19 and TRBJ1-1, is DGGITQSPKYLFRKEGQNVTLSCEQNLNHDAMYWYRQDPGQGLRLIYYSQIVNDFQKGDIAEGYSVSREKKESFPLTVTSAQKNPTAFYLCASSTSRQGGTEAFFGQGTRLTVV.

CDR3 in DNA: TGTGCCAGCAGTTTATCGACAGCGGGAGGCTACGAGCAGTACTTC. Its protein is CASSLSTAGGYEQYF. This chain links TRBV27 with TRBJ2-7, with 9 bases identical to TRBD2. This CDR3 has 15 residues. The V segment lost 0 bases and the J segment 3 bases; nucleotides outside the gene matches: 3. Germline V lookup: CDR1 MNHEY, CDR2 SMNVEV (reference sequence).

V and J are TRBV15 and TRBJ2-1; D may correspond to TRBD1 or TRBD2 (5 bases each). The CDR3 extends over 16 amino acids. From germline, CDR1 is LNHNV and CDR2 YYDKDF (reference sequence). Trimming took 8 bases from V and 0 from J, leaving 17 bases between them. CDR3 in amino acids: CATGLGPHSSYNEQFF. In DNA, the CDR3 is TGTGCCACCGGGTTGGGACCCCATAGCTCCTACAATGAGCAGTTCTTC.

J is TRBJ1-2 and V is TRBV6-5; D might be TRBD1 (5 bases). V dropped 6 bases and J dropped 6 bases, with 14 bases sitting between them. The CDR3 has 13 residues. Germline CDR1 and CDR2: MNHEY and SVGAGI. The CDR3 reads CASRTTGTNGYTF. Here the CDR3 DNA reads TGTGCCAGCAGAACAACCGGGACTAATGGCTACACCTTC.

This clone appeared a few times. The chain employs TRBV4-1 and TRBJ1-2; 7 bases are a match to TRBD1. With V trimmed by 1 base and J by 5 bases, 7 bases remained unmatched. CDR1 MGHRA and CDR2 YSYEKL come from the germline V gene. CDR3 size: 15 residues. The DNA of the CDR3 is TGCGCCAGCAGCCAAGTGCCGGGGACAGAATATGGCTACACCTTC. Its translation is CASSQVPGTEYGYTF.

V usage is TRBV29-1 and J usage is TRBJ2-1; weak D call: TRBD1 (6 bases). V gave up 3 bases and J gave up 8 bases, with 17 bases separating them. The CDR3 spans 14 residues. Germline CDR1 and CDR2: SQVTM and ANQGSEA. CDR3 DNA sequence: TGCAGCGTTGAGAGTGTAGGGGGATTCGATGAGCAGTTCTTC. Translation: CSVESVGGFDEQFF.

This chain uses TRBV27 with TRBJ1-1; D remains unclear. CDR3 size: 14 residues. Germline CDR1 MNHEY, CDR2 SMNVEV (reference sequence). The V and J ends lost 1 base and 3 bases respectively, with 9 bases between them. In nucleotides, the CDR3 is TGTGCCAGCAGTTTATTGGGCCCCGACACTGAAGCTTTCTTT. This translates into CASSLLGPDTEAFF.